This TCR beta chain was found in a study of CD8 T cells in ankylosing spondylitis. Study-wide results and caveats: It was reported that disease-linked clones were significantly enriched in matched ankylosing spondylitis synovial fluid. Certain motif variants had earlier been reported in reactive arthritis synovial fluid and blood.

With respect to this clonotype: The antigen remains unidentified.

Quantitative barcoded 5'-RACE was used to prepare TCR beta libraries. From the 5' RACE reads, TCRdb called clonotypes with MiXCR, one entry per CDR3 protein. The table includes a few hundred thousand distinct CDR3 sequences, around 20% detected once. Trimming took off 2 bases at V and 0 bases at J, with 13 bases between the two ends. This CDR3 is 17 amino acids long. Germline values: CDR1 SGHVS, CDR2 FNYEAQ. Sequencing input: blood, either unsorted or a sorted T cell fraction (not recorded which). This chain connects TRBV7-6 to TRBJ2-2; D uncertain. The clonotype comes from a male donor with ankylosing spondylitis or in good health (not recorded which). The DNA of the CDR3 is TGTGCCAGCAGCTTAAGTCGGAGCCAGGCGAACACCGGGGAGCTGTTTTTT. This translates into CASSLSRSQANTGELFF.